This T cell receptor beta chain was recorded in a study of blood T cell repertoires in COVID-19. V lost 5 bases and J lost 2; bases outside the gene matches: 7. The CDR3 contains 15 residues. The V gene's germline CDR1 is ENHRY and CDR2 SYGVKD. In the authors' methods: Reference gene primers were amplified, and this amplification served to estimate nucleated cell counts. Sequencing used immunoSEQ multiplex PCR; TCRdb keeps in-frame clones, though not all of them. V and J calls and clone size are as listed in that table; D and trimming were resolved from the DNA. The sample lists more than 150,000 clones, 90% to 95% occurring once.

The chain has TRBV10-3 and TRBJ2-7, with 9 bases matching TRBD1. The specimen was peripheral blood. The clonotype was recovered from a man over 45 with acute or convalescent COVID-19. The CDR3 loop is CAISKPGTGPYEQYF. For the CDR3, the DNA is TGTGCCATCAGTAAACCCGGGACAGGGCCCTACGAGCAGTACTTC.